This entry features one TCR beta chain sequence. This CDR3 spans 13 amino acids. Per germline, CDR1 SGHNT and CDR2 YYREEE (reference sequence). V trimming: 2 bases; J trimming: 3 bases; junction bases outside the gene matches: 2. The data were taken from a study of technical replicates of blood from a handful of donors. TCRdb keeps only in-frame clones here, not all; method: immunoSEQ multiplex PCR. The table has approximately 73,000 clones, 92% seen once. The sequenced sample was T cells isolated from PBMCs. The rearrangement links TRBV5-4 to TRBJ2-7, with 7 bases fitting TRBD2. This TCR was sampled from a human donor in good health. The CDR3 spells CASSFGEGYEQYF. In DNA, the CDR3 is TGTGCCAGCAGCTTTGGGGAGGGCTACGAGCAGTACTTC.